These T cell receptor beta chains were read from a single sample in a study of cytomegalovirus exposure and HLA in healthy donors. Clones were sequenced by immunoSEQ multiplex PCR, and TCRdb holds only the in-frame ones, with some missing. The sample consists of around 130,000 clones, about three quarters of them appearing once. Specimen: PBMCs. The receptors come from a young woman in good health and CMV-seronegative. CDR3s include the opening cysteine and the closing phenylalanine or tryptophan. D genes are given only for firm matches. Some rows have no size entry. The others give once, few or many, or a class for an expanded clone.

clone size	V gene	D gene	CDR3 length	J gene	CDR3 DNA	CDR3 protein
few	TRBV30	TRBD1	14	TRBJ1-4	TGTGCCTGGACCGACAGGGCAACTAATGAAAAACTGTTTTTT	CAWTDRATNEKLFF
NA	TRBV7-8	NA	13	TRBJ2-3	TGTGCCAGCAGCTCACCTATACGAGATACGCAGTATTTT	CASSSPIRDTQYF
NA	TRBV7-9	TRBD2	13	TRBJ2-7	TGTGCCATGGCACTAGCGGGAGGGTACGAGCAGTACTTC	CAMALAGGYEQYF
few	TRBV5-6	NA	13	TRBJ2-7	TGTGCCAGCAGCTTCCCCGGTTCCTACGAGCAGTACTTC	CASSFPGSYEQYF
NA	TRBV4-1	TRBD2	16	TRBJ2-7	TGCGCCAGCAGCCAAGGGGAGGGAGGTTGGGCGAGGGAGCAGTACTTC	CASSQGEGGWAREQYF
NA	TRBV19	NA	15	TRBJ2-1	TGTGCCAGTACCCTATCTGGGGGCCACTACAATGAGCAGTTCTTC	CASTLSGGHYNEQFF
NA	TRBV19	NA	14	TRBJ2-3	TGTGCCAGTAGAACTAGCAAAGACACAGATACGCAGTATTTT	CASRTSKDTDTQYF
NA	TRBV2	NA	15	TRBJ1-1	TGTGCCAGCAGCCCCTTAGGGACAACGAACACTGAAGCTTTCTTT	CASSPLGTTNTEAFF
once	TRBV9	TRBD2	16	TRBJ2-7	TGTGCCAGCAGCGTCGAGGGGCTAGCGGGAGTGGGCGAGCAGTACTTC	CASSVEGLAGVGEQYF
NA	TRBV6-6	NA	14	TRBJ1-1	TGTGCCTGCAAAGCGGGGATTATAGACACTGAAGCTTTCTTT	CACKAGIIDTEAFF
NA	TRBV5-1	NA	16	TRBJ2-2	TGCGCCAGCAGCTTACCGGACACCTCTAACACCGGGGAGCTGTTTTTT	CASSLPDTSNTGELFF
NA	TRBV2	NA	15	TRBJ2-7	TGTGCCAGCAGTGAAGGGGGGGGCGCGGGGTACGAGCAGTACTTC	CASSEGGGAGYEQYF